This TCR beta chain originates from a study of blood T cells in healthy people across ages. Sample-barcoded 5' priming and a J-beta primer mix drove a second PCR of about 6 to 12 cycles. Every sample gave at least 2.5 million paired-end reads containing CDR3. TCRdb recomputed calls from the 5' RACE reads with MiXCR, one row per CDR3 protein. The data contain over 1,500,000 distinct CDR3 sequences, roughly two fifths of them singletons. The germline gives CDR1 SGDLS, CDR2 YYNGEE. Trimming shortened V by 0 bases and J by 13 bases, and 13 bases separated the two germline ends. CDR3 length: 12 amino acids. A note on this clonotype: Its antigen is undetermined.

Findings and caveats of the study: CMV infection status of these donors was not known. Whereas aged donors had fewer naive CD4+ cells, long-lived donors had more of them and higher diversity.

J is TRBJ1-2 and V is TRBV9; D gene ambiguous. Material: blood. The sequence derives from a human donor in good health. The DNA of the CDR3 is TGTGCCAGCAGCGTAGCGGGCTCCTCGCTCACCTTC. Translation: CASSVAGSSLTF.